This T cell receptor (beta chain) comes out of a study of CXCR3-negative and CXCR3-positive naive CD8 T cells. Study-wide results and caveats: Naive CXCR3-positive cells had TRB CDR3s more hydrophobic than those of CXCR3-negative naive cells. The authors found comparable surface CD5 between naive subsets and inferred TCR strength from TRB CDR3 properties. Much lower diversity was found in memory CD8+ cells, while both naive subsets had comparably high diversity.

Cells classed as naive CD8+ T cells were CD45RO-CCR7+CD27+CD95-. As regards this clonotype: Its antigen is undetermined.

The length of the CDR3 is 15 residues. Per the germline V gene, CDR1 is MGHRA and CDR2 is YSYEKL. cDNA libraries for TRB were generated by 5' RACE incorporating UMI labels. TCRdb reprocessed the 5' RACE reads and keeps a single row for each CDR3 protein, giving no DNA. Seen in this sample are under 150,000 distinct CDR3 sequences; the ten most common clones hold about 0.62%. The V call is TRBV4-1, the J call TRBJ2-1; TCRdb names TRBD2, which stays unverified in the absence of DNA. The clonotype comes from a human donor in good health. Some clones in this sample may be carry-over from other donors' samples. Source material: naive CXCR3+ CD8+ T cells from blood. Regarding subset: CD45RO-CCR7+CD27+CD95- naive CD8+ T cells expressing CXCR3 (TNR3+). The CDR3 protein is CASSHASGGANEQFF.